A selection of T cell receptor beta chains follows, all from one sample in a study of breast tumors, draining lymph nodes, adjacent tissues. A single record per CDR3 protein comes from TCRdb applying MiXCR to the multiplex PCR reads. The table has about 120,000 distinct CDR3 sequences, 15% to 20% seen once. Sequences were obtained from axillary lymph node tissue. The origin of the receptors is a female donor with breast cancer. Some clones in this sample may be carry-over from other donors' samples. CDR3s include the opening cysteine and the closing phenylalanine or tryptophan. Each record gives: J gene, D gene, clone size, V gene, CDR3 protein, CDR3 DNA. A D gene is named only where the DNA matches it firmly. Some rows have no size entry. The others give once, few or many, or a class for an expanded clone.

j_call: TRBJ2-3; d_call: NA; clone_size: many; v_call: TRBV27; cdr3_aa: CASSSPRGGSDTQYF; cdr3_nt: TGTGCCAGCAGTTCTCCCAGGGGTGGGTCCGATACGCAGTATTTT
j_call: TRBJ1-2; d_call: TRBD1; clone_size: many; v_call: TRBV14; cdr3_aa: CASSRGTGYGYTF; cdr3_nt: TGTGCCAGCAGCCGCGGGACAGGCTATGGCTACACCTTC
j_call: TRBJ2-7; d_call: NA; clone_size: many; v_call: TRBV20-1; cdr3_aa: CSASPMLNSYEQYF; cdr3_nt: TGCAGTGCTAGCCCGATGCTAAACTCCTACGAGCAGTACTTC
j_call: TRBJ2-5; d_call: NA; clone_size: NA; v_call: TRBV5-4; cdr3_aa: CASSSRLSQETQYF; cdr3_nt: TGTGCCAGCAGCTCCCGACTCAGCCAAGAGACCCAGTACTTC
j_call: TRBJ2-5; d_call: TRBD1; clone_size: many; v_call: TRBV24-1; cdr3_aa: CATSEGGLGGNQETQYF; cdr3_nt: TGTGCCACCAGTGAAGGGGGTCTAGGGGGCAACCAAGAGACCCAGTACTTC
j_call: TRBJ1-4; d_call: NA; clone_size: few; v_call: TRBV27; cdr3_aa: CASSHRDGRNEKLFF; cdr3_nt: TGTGCCAGCAGTCATCGGGACGGGAGGAATGAAAAACTGTTTTTT
j_call: TRBJ1-4; d_call: NA; clone_size: many; v_call: TRBV20-1; cdr3_aa: CSARGRGATNEKLFF; cdr3_nt: TGCAGTGCTAGAGGAAGGGGTGCAACTAATGAAAAACTGTTTTTT
j_call: TRBJ2-5; d_call: NA; clone_size: many; v_call: TRBV11-1; cdr3_aa: CASSPVGFGETQYF; cdr3_nt: TGTGCCAGCAGCCCAGTGGGCTTCGGGGAGACCCAGTACTTC
j_call: TRBJ2-1; d_call: NA; clone_size: many; v_call: TRBV2; cdr3_aa: CASSRAEGGHVEQFF; cdr3_nt: TGTGCCAGCAGTAGGGCGGAGGGGGGGCATGTTGAGCAGTTCTTC
j_call: TRBJ1-2; d_call: NA; clone_size: NA; v_call: TRBV28; cdr3_aa: CASSSGQASYGYTF; cdr3_nt: TGTGCCAGCAGTTCAGGACAAGCGAGCTATGGCTACACCTTC
j_call: TRBJ2-3; d_call: TRBD2; clone_size: many; v_call: TRBV7-6; cdr3_aa: CASSRLAGVGTDTQYF; cdr3_nt: TGTGCCAGCAGCCGACTAGCGGGAGTGGGCACAGATACGCAGTATTTT
j_call: TRBJ2-3; d_call: NA; clone_size: NA; v_call: TRBV7-2; cdr3_aa: CASSLLGPQDTQYF; cdr3_nt: TGTGCCAGCAGCTTATTGGGTCCTCAAGATACGCAGTATTTT
j_call: TRBJ2-7; d_call: TRBD2; clone_size: many; v_call: TRBV12-5; cdr3_aa: CASGLHPAGGAKVEQYF; cdr3_nt: TGTGCTAGTGGTTTGCACCCCGCCGGGGGGGCAAAAGTGGAGCAGTACTTC
j_call: TRBJ2-1; d_call: TRBD2; clone_size: few; v_call: TRBV5-8; cdr3_aa: CASSLESLAGIDNEQFF; cdr3_nt: TGTGCCAGCAGCTTGGAGTCTCTAGCGGGGATAGACAATGAGCAGTTCTTC
j_call: TRBJ2-2; d_call: TRBD1; clone_size: NA; v_call: TRBV30; cdr3_aa: CAWTRVRGFSTGELFF; cdr3_nt: TGTGCCTGGACCCGGGTCAGGGGGTTCTCAACCGGGGAGCTGTTTTTT
j_call: TRBJ2-7; d_call: NA; clone_size: many; v_call: TRBV7-8; cdr3_aa: CASRSLLTESYEQYF; cdr3_nt: TGTGCCAGCCGAAGCTTATTGACAGAGAGCTACGAGCAGTACTTC
j_call: TRBJ2-7; d_call: TRBD2; clone_size: few; v_call: TRBV20-1; cdr3_aa: CSAQKSASGPYEQYF; cdr3_nt: TGCAGTGCTCAGAAGTCGGCTAGCGGGCCTTACGAGCAGTACTTC
j_call: TRBJ1-4; d_call: NA; clone_size: NA; v_call: TRBV6-5; cdr3_aa: CASKFGERGNEKLFF; cdr3_nt: TGTGCCAGCAAATTCGGGGAACGGGGTAATGAAAAACTGTTTTTT
j_call: TRBJ2-5; d_call: NA; clone_size: many; v_call: TRBV2; cdr3_aa: CASTTGQQETQYF; cdr3_nt: TGTGCCAGCACTACCGGACAGCAAGAGACCCAGTACTTC
j_call: TRBJ1-5; d_call: TRBD1; clone_size: NA; v_call: TRBV7-8; cdr3_aa: CASSFLPGQGARGNQPQHF; cdr3_nt: TGTGCCAGCAGTTTCCTGCCGGGACAGGGGGCGCGGGGCAATCAGCCCCAGCATTTT
j_call: TRBJ2-3; d_call: NA; clone_size: many; v_call: TRBV7-3; cdr3_aa: CASSLMGSSTDTQYF; cdr3_nt: TGTGCCAGCAGCTTAATGGGTTCTAGCACAGATACGCAGTATTTT
j_call: TRBJ2-5; d_call: TRBD2; clone_size: many; v_call: TRBV7-2; cdr3_aa: CASSLAPTVGGQETQYF; cdr3_nt: TGTGCCAGCAGCTTAGCCCCAACCGTGGGGGGGCAAGAGACCCAGTACTTC
j_call: TRBJ2-7; d_call: NA; clone_size: many; v_call: TRBV12-3/TRBV12-4; cdr3_aa: CASSQLNEQYF; cdr3_nt: TGTGCCAGCAGCCAACTCAACGAGCAGTACTTC
j_call: TRBJ2-3; d_call: TRBD2; clone_size: many; v_call: TRBV7-2; cdr3_aa: CASSLAAGGAQGTQYF; cdr3_nt: TGTGCCAGCAGCTTGGCAGCGGGAGGGGCTCAGGGTACGCAGTATTTT
j_call: TRBJ2-1; d_call: TRBD1; clone_size: many; v_call: TRBV11-3; cdr3_aa: CASSGDRGNEQFF; cdr3_nt: TGTGCCAGCAGCGGGGACAGGGGGAATGAGCAGTTCTTC
j_call: TRBJ1-6; d_call: NA; clone_size: many; v_call: TRBV6-6; cdr3_aa: CASRSQQINSPLHF; cdr3_nt: TGTGCCAGCAGATCCCAGCAAATTAATTCACCCCTCCACTTT
j_call: TRBJ2-7; d_call: TRBD1; clone_size: many; v_call: TRBV5-6; cdr3_aa: CASSRGLPGQGIYEQYF; cdr3_nt: TGTGCCAGCAGCAGAGGCTTGCCTGGACAGGGTATCTACGAGCAGTACTTC
j_call: TRBJ2-3; d_call: NA; clone_size: many; v_call: TRBV24-1; cdr3_aa: CATSDAVQGSLDTQYF; cdr3_nt: TGTGCCACCAGTGATGCAGTGCAGGGCTCCTTAGATACGCAGTATTTT
j_call: TRBJ1-6; d_call: NA; clone_size: NA; v_call: TRBV28; cdr3_aa: CASTPLGLDNSPLHF; cdr3_nt: TGTGCCAGCACCCCGTTGGGACTGGATAATTCACCCCTCCACTTT
j_call: TRBJ2-7; d_call: TRBD1; clone_size: many; v_call: TRBV6-1; cdr3_aa: CASSDQLTGAHEQYF; cdr3_nt: TGTGCCAGCAGTGACCAGTTAACAGGGGCCCACGAGCAGTACTTC
j_call: TRBJ2-3; d_call: NA; clone_size: few; v_call: TRBV11-3; cdr3_aa: CASSSLPPDSQSTDTQYF; cdr3_nt: TGTGCCAGCAGCTCGTTACCCCCGGACAGCCAGAGCACAGATACGCAGTATTTT
j_call: TRBJ1-5; d_call: NA; clone_size: many; v_call: TRBV20-1; cdr3_aa: CSARDVRQYSNQPQHF; cdr3_nt: TGCAGTGCTAGAGATGTGAGGCAGTATAGCAATCAGCCCCAGCATTTT
j_call: TRBJ1-2; d_call: NA; clone_size: many; v_call: TRBV24-1; cdr3_aa: CATSIQDNYGYTF; cdr3_nt: TGTGCCACCAGTATCCAGGATAACTATGGCTACACCTTC
j_call: TRBJ2-6; d_call: NA; clone_size: many; v_call: TRBV6-5; cdr3_aa: CASGKRANVLTF; cdr3_nt: TGTGCCAGCGGGAAAAGGGCCAACGTCCTGACTTTC
j_call: TRBJ2-3; d_call: NA; clone_size: many; v_call: TRBV20-1; cdr3_aa: CSARAPGNLKDTQYF; cdr3_nt: TGCAGTGCTAGAGCCCCCGGCAACCTCAAGGATACGCAGTATTTT
j_call: TRBJ1-4; d_call: NA; clone_size: many; v_call: TRBV20-1; cdr3_aa: CSAREGNRVNEKLFF; cdr3_nt: TGCAGTGCTAGAGAAGGGAACAGGGTTAATGAAAAACTGTTTTTT
j_call: TRBJ2-5; d_call: NA; clone_size: many; v_call: TRBV20-1; cdr3_aa: CSALPRGETQYF; cdr3_nt: TGCAGTGCGCTGCCGCGGGGAGAGACCCAGTACTTC
j_call: TRBJ2-7; d_call: NA; clone_size: many; v_call: TRBV14; cdr3_aa: CASSRAEASEQYF; cdr3_nt: TGTGCCAGCAGCCGGGCGGAGGCCTCCGAGCAGTACTTC
j_call: TRBJ1-1; d_call: TRBD1; clone_size: few; v_call: TRBV7-3; cdr3_aa: CASSAKGQGAPEAFF; cdr3_nt: TGTGCCAGCAGCGCCAAGGGACAGGGGGCTCCTGAAGCTTTCTTT
j_call: TRBJ2-3; d_call: NA; clone_size: many; v_call: TRBV7-9; cdr3_aa: CASSLSGPGGVGPDTQYF; cdr3_nt: TGTGCCAGCAGCTTATCGGGCCCCGGAGGGGTCGGCCCAGATACGCAGTATTTT
j_call: TRBJ1-6; d_call: NA; clone_size: many; v_call: TRBV9; cdr3_aa: CASSVGTSVPPLHF; cdr3_nt: TGTGCCAGCAGCGTAGGAACCTCCGTACCACCCCTCCACTTT
j_call: TRBJ2-1; d_call: TRBD1; clone_size: many; v_call: TRBV5-1; cdr3_aa: CASSLDRGNEQFF; cdr3_nt: TGCGCCAGCAGCCTGGACAGGGGAAATGAGCAGTTCTTC
j_call: TRBJ1-5; d_call: NA; clone_size: many; v_call: TRBV4-1; cdr3_aa: CASSFRDGNQPQHF; cdr3_nt: TGCGCCAGCAGCTTCCGGGACGGCAATCAGCCCCAGCATTTT
j_call: TRBJ2-7; d_call: TRBD1; clone_size: many; v_call: TRBV9; cdr3_aa: CASSSGQTDEQYF; cdr3_nt: TGTGCCAGCAGCTCGGGACAGACCGACGAGCAGTACTTC
j_call: TRBJ1-4; d_call: NA; clone_size: few; v_call: TRBV3-1; cdr3_aa: CASSRGGEKLFF; cdr3_nt: TGTGCCAGCAGCAGGGGTGGCGAAAAACTGTTTTTT
j_call: TRBJ2-7; d_call: NA; clone_size: many; v_call: TRBV20-1; cdr3_aa: CSARDQTDSYEQYF; cdr3_nt: TGCAGTGCTAGAGATCAGACCGACTCCTACGAGCAGTACTTC
j_call: TRBJ2-5; d_call: NA; clone_size: many; v_call: TRBV7-9; cdr3_aa: CASSPGTLRETQYF; cdr3_nt: TGTGCCAGCAGCCCCGGGACCCTTAGAGAGACCCAGTACTTC
j_call: TRBJ2-7; d_call: TRBD2; clone_size: many; v_call: TRBV4-1; cdr3_aa: CASSQEGLAGSYEQYF; cdr3_nt: TGCGCCAGCAGCCAAGAAGGACTAGCGGGGTCCTACGAGCAGTACTTC
j_call: TRBJ2-6; d_call: TRBD1; clone_size: many; v_call: TRBV25-1; cdr3_aa: CASSETGVGANVLTF; cdr3_nt: TGTGCCAGCAGTGAAACAGGGGTTGGGGCCAACGTCCTGACTTTC
j_call: TRBJ1-5; d_call: NA; clone_size: NA; v_call: TRBV5-1; cdr3_aa: CASSFRNRDYGTDTQHF; cdr3_nt: TGCGCCAGCAGCTTTCGCAACCGGGACTATGGCACAGATACGCAGCATTTT
j_call: TRBJ2-7; d_call: NA; clone_size: many; v_call: TRBV4-1; cdr3_aa: CASSQDRGYEQYF; cdr3_nt: TGCGCCAGCAGCCAAGATCGGGGGTACGAGCAGTACTTC
j_call: TRBJ1-6; d_call: NA; clone_size: many; v_call: TRBV27; cdr3_aa: CASQGRRLSSPLHF; cdr3_nt: TGTGCCAGCCAAGGGAGGAGGTTATCATCACCCCTCCACTTT
j_call: TRBJ1-5; d_call: NA; clone_size: many; v_call: TRBV2; cdr3_aa: CASSDPAKGFSNQPQHF; cdr3_nt: TGTGCCAGCAGTGACCCTGCTAAGGGCTTTAGCAATCAGCCCCAGCATTTT
j_call: TRBJ2-7; d_call: TRBD1; clone_size: many; v_call: TRBV6-1; cdr3_aa: CASSERTGNSYEQYF; cdr3_nt: TGTGCCAGCAGTGAAAGGACAGGGAATTCCTACGAGCAGTACTTC
j_call: TRBJ2-7; d_call: NA; clone_size: many; v_call: TRBV5-5; cdr3_aa: CASSLAYPRGEQYF; cdr3_nt: TGTGCCAGCAGCTTGGCCTATCCTCGGGGGGAGCAGTACTTC
j_call: TRBJ1-2; d_call: TRBD1; clone_size: many; v_call: TRBV2; cdr3_aa: CASSDPGQGVDGYTF; cdr3_nt: TGTGCCAGCAGTGACCCAGGACAGGGGGTCGATGGCTACACCTTC
j_call: TRBJ1-6; d_call: NA; clone_size: many; v_call: TRBV3-1; cdr3_aa: CASSQVSNRASYNSPLHF; cdr3_nt: TGTGCCAGCAGCCAAGTATCGAACAGGGCGTCCTATAATTCACCCCTCCACTTT
j_call: TRBJ2-3; d_call: TRBD2; clone_size: many; v_call: TRBV4-1; cdr3_aa: CASSQVSSGGATDTQYF; cdr3_nt: TGCGCCAGCAGCCAAGTTTCTAGCGGGGGGGCCACAGATACGCAGTATTTT
j_call: TRBJ2-1; d_call: NA; clone_size: many; v_call: TRBV24-1; cdr3_aa: CATSDNGGLSNEQFF; cdr3_nt: TGTGCCACCAGTGATAATGGGGGGCTGTCGAATGAGCAGTTCTTC
j_call: TRBJ2-1; d_call: TRBD1; clone_size: many; v_call: TRBV29-1; cdr3_aa: CSVITSTGHDEFF; cdr3_nt: TGCAGCGTTATCACCTCGACAGGGCATGACGAGTTCTTC